A selection of T cell receptor beta chains follows, all from one sample in a study of T-cell reconstitution after alpha-beta-depleted transplantation in children. TCRdb analysed the PCR reads with MiXCR anew, one entry per CDR3 protein. The sample yields 600,000 to 700,000 distinct CDR3 sequences, roughly 15% seen once. The sample consisted of PBMCs from the stem cell graft donor, taken from the stem cell graft. These receptor sequences come from a human donor who donated a stem cell graft to a child with acute myeloid leukemia. CDR3s include the opening cysteine and the closing phenylalanine or tryptophan. The D gene is left open where the match is weak. The size field is filled for only some rows; it gives once, few, many or a size class.

J,size,D,V,CDR3,DNA
TRBJ2-7,many,.,TRBV20-1,CSATSTSSYEQYF,TGCAGTGCTACCTCGACTAGTTCCTACGAGCAGTACTTC
TRBJ1-1,.,.,TRBV7-9,CASSGPEDSNTEAFF,TGTGCCAGCAGCGGACCAGAAGATTCGAACACTGAAGCTTTCTTT
TRBJ1-2,many,TRBD1,TRBV7-2,CASSLAQGAGYGYTF,TGTGCCAGCAGCTTAGCTCAGGGGGCTGGGTATGGCTACACCTTC
TRBJ2-1,many,.,TRBV20-1,CSARGRYSYNEQFF,TGCAGTGCTAGAGGGAGGTACTCCTACAATGAGCAGTTCTTC
TRBJ2-5,many,.,TRBV20-1,CSARGGPGAQYF,TGCAGTGCTAGAGGGGGACCTGGGGCCCAGTACTTC
TRBJ2-7,many,.,TRBV5-1,CASSVEIQGIGEQYF,TGCGCCAGCAGCGTGGAAATTCAGGGAATCGGCGAGCAGTACTTC
TRBJ2-1,many,.,TRBV5-6,CASSSPGPQFF,TGTGCCAGCAGCTCGCCGGGACCCCAGTTCTTC
TRBJ2-3,few,TRBD2,TRBV24-1,CATSDPGLARGFTDTQYF,TGTGCCACCAGTGACCCGGGACTAGCGAGAGGATTCACAGATACGCAGTATTTT
TRBJ2-2,.,.,TRBV27,CASTAHSDGATGELFF,TGTGCCAGCACAGCCCATTCGGACGGGGCCACCGGGGAGCTGTTTTTT
TRBJ2-7,many,.,TRBV12-5,CASGLDGGSYEQYF,TGTGCTAGTGGTTTGGACGGTGGTTCCTACGAGCAGTACTTC
TRBJ1-2,.,.,TRBV10-3,CATLGDRTNYGYTF,TGTGCCACCTTAGGGGATCGAACTAACTATGGCTACACCTTC
TRBJ2-3,few,TRBD2,TRBV20-1,CSAHSTWTSAQTSTDTQYF,TGCAGTGCTCACTCAACCTGGACTAGCGCTCAGACGAGCACAGATACGCAGTATTTT
TRBJ1-1,few,.,TRBV20-1,CSAPDPMNTEAFF,TGCAGTGCCCCCGACCCCATGAACACTGAAGCTTTCTTT
TRBJ1-1,.,.,TRBV24-1,CATSASWGAGEAFF,TGTGCCACCAGTGCTTCGTGGGGGGCTGGTGAAGCTTTCTTT
TRBJ2-7,.,.,TRBV4-3,CASSRSRTALPYEQYF,TGCGCCAGCAGCCGCAGTCGGACAGCCCTACCCTACGAGCAGTACTTC
TRBJ2-6,few,.,TRBV6-2/TRBV6-3,CASADFERANVLTF,TGTGCCAGTGCGGACTTCGAACGGGCCAACGTCCTGACTTTC
TRBJ1-2,few,.,TRBV12-3/TRBV12-4,CASSLRQYGYTF,TGTGCCAGCAGTTTAAGGCAATATGGCTACACCTTC
TRBJ2-6,many,.,TRBV4-2,CASSQDEQGSPHSGANVLTF,TGTGCCAGCAGCCAAGATGAACAGGGTAGTCCCCACTCTGGGGCCAACGTCCTGACTTTC
TRBJ2-1,many,TRBD2,TRBV20-1,CSASPSLAGGAYNEQFF,TGCAGTGCTAGCCCCTCTCTAGCGGGGGGAGCCTACAATGAGCAGTTCTTC
TRBJ2-7,many,.,TRBV4-2,CASRQRPKSYEQYF,TGTGCCAGCAGACAAAGGCCCAAATCCTACGAGCAGTACTTC
TRBJ1-2,few,TRBD1,TRBV7-2,CASNPIQGAYGYTF,TGTGCCAGCAACCCTATCCAGGGGGCCTATGGCTACACCTTC
TRBJ2-1,few,.,TRBV6-5,CASSFAGTIYNEQFF,TGTGCCAGCAGTTTCGCCGGGACCATATACAATGAGCAGTTCTTC
TRBJ2-5,.,TRBD2,TRBV20-1,CSARELERGGFQETQYF,TGCAGTGCTAGAGAACTAGAGCGGGGGGGCTTCCAAGAGACCCAGTACTTC
TRBJ2-3,.,TRBD2,TRBV5-1,CASKLARGVTDTQYF,TGCGCCAGCAAGTTGGCGCGGGGGGTAACAGATACGCAGTATTTT
TRBJ1-6,.,.,TRBV4-1,CASSPRTDKADSPLHF,TGCGCCAGCAGCCCGCGGACAGACAAGGCGGATTCACCCCTCCACTTT
TRBJ1-2,many,.,TRBV12-3/TRBV12-4,CASSASNYGYTF,TGTGCCAGCAGTGCCTCTAACTATGGCTACACCTTC
TRBJ2-7,many,.,TRBV12-3/TRBV12-4,CASSSSSYEQYF,TGTGCCAGCAGCTCCAGCTCCTACGAGCAGTACTTC
TRBJ2-5,many,.,TRBV11-3,CASSLDRETQYF,TGTGCCAGCAGCTTAGATAGGGAGACCCAGTACTTC
TRBJ2-6,many,.,TRBV29-1,CSAESSGANVLTF,TGCAGCGCGGAGTCCTCTGGGGCCAACGTCCTGACTTTC
TRBJ2-2,.,TRBD2,TRBV7-8,CASSLASGGTYTGELFF,TGTGCCAGCAGCTTAGCTAGCGGGGGGACCTACACCGGGGAGCTGTTTTTT
TRBJ2-1,.,.,TRBV4-1,CASSHSQAPNEQFF,TGCGCCAGCAGCCACTCTCAAGCCCCTAATGAGCAGTTCTTC
TRBJ2-7,.,.,TRBV5-5,CASSSLGAAIHEQYF,TGTGCCAGCAGTTCGCTAGGGGCAGCGATACACGAGCAGTACTTC
TRBJ2-7,few,.,TRBV7-9,CASSPGTANF,TGTGCCAGCAGCCCGGGGACGGCTAATTTC
TRBJ2-1,many,TRBD2,TRBV20-1,CSAHPLAEHYNEQFF,TGCAGTGCCCACCCTCTAGCGGAACACTACAATGAGCAGTTCTTC
TRBJ2-5,few,.,TRBV7-6,CASSPAGRAETQYF,TGTGCCAGCAGCCCAGCGGGTAGGGCAGAGACCCAGTACTTC
TRBJ1-1,.,.,TRBV5-4,CASSLGLLYSEAFF,TGTGCCAGCAGCCTGGGGCTCCTGTACTCTGAAGCTTTCTTT
TRBJ1-2,few,.,TRBV11-2,CASSSVRGTYGYTF,TGTGCCAGCAGCTCCGTACGGGGGACCTATGGCTACACCTTC
TRBJ1-2,.,.,TRBV28,CASSGLGYTF,TGTGCCAGCTCAGGGTTGGGCTACACCTTC
TRBJ2-6,.,TRBD1,TRBV7-2,CASSSRDRYSGANVLTF,TGTGCCAGCAGCTCCCGGGACAGGTACTCTGGGGCCAACGTCCTGACTTTC
TRBJ2-1,few,TRBD2,TRBV24-1,CATSAPGGMAYNEQFF,TGTGCCACCAGTGCTCCGGGGGGGATGGCCTACAATGAGCAGTTCTTC
TRBJ2-3,few,TRBD2,TRBV5-1,CASGVAGEPTDTQYF,TGCGCCAGCGGCGTAGCGGGGGAGCCTACGGATACGCAGTATTTT
TRBJ2-5,many,.,TRBV6-5,CASSYVRARETQYF,TGTGCCAGCAGTTATGTTAGGGCCCGTGAGACCCAGTACTTC
TRBJ2-3,.,TRBD2,TRBV5-1,CASSQRLAGDTDTQYF,TGCGCCAGCAGCCAACGACTAGCGGGGGACACAGATACGCAGTATTTT
TRBJ2-7,many,TRBD1,TRBV29-1,CSVDTGDTYEQYF,TGCAGCGTTGACACAGGGGACACCTACGAGCAGTACTTC
TRBJ2-3,few,TRBD2,TRBV10-3,CAISESGSGALTDTQYF,TGTGCCATCAGTGAGTCTGGAAGCGGGGCCCTTACAGATACGCAGTATTTT
TRBJ1-4,many,TRBD1,TRBV20-1,CSASPTGSSEKLFF,TGCAGTGCTAGTCCGACAGGGTCTTCTGAAAAACTGTTTTTT
TRBJ2-5,.,.,TRBV7-8,CASKRGVTQETQYF,TGTGCCAGCAAAAGGGGGGTTACCCAAGAGACCCAGTACTTC
TRBJ1-3,many,.,TRBV7-9,CASSPQGNTIYF,TGTGCCAGCAGCCCCCAGGGGAACACCATATATTTT
TRBJ2-1,many,.,TRBV29-1,CSVEGSSYNEQFF,TGCAGCGTTGAAGGGAGCTCCTACAATGAGCAGTTCTTC
TRBJ2-7,.,.,TRBV7-8,CASSTTGFEQYF,TGTGCCAGCAGCACAACAGGGTTTGAGCAGTACTTC
TRBJ2-5,many,.,TRBV20-1,CSARSAGQETQYF,TGCAGTGCTAGGTCTGCTGGGCAAGAGACCCAGTACTTC
TRBJ2-3,.,TRBD2,TRBV7-2,CASRPSGVTDTQYF,TGTGCCAGCAGACCGAGCGGGGTCACAGATACGCAGTATTTT
TRBJ1-5,few,.,TRBV7-2,CASSQASLSQPQHF,TGTGCCAGCAGCCAAGCAAGCTTGAGTCAGCCCCAGCATTTT
TRBJ1-1,many,.,TRBV20-1,CSARAKGLNTEAFF,TGCAGTGCTAGAGCCAAGGGTCTGAACACTGAAGCTTTCTTT
TRBJ2-7,many,.,TRBV9,CASSVGPTGGYEQYF,TGTGCCAGCAGCGTAGGTCCGACAGGCGGATACGAGCAGTACTTC